The entry that follows covers one T cell receptor (beta chain) sequence. Its binding antigen is unknown. No base quality values were provided; no much bigger clone lies one nucleotide off. The data belong to a study of glioma-infiltrating T cells after dendritic cell vaccination (dated by TCRdb to about 2016). Study-wide context: The cohort comprised roughly 15 glioblastoma patients from Phase I and II dendritic cell vaccination trials, 9 newly diagnosed and 6 with recurrent disease. Each patient got three intradermal injections of the dendritic cell vaccine, spaced at biweekly intervals, in the arm below the axilla. Deep sequencing of TCR beta CDR3 regions was used to quantify tumor-infiltrating lymphocyte content and compare tumor and blood repertoires in dendritic cell-vaccinated glioblastoma patients. TCR sequencing metrics, including TIL content and tumor-blood repertoire overlap, were correlated with survival after dendritic cell vaccination. The vaccine was prepared from monocyte-derived dendritic cells that were cultured for approximately seven days with IL-4 and GM-CSF and then pulsed overnight with autologous tumor lysate. Between 2003 and 2012, patients were given autologous tumor lysate-pulsed dendritic cell vaccination. General conclusions and limits of the study: Longer time to progression and overall survival after dendritic cell vaccination were predicted by higher estimated pretreatment TIL content. The cohort was small and heterogeneous, and full blood and tumor sets were available for few patients, with initial-recurrent tumor pairs available for even fewer patients. No direct relationship between TCR clonality and survival was found, suggesting that a diverse polyclonal response may matter. The response model built on TCR overlap across three groups was characterized as speculative, with prospective validation still needed.

To be selected, patients needed enough residual fresh-frozen tumor tissue and more than two years of available survival data. None of the glioblastoma patients carried an isocitrate dehydrogenase mutation, although molecular status otherwise varied. PBMC collection took place before vaccination, two weeks after the third vaccination, and at tumor progression if progression occurred. Genomic DNA was extracted with the Qiagen DNeasy Blood extraction Kit. The immunoSEQ assay amplified TCRB CDR3 regions from approximately 2 micrograms of genomic DNA, or from all available DNA when less than that amount was available. The multiplex PCR relied on 60 forward primers for TCR V beta segments and 13 reverse primers for J beta segments. Synthetic control templates were spiked into each sample at limiting dilution to estimate reads per starting template. The Illumina HiSeq System generated 87 bp sequencing reads. For the original study's pipeline: PCR and sequencing errors were removed by merging closely related sequences with a nearest neighbor algorithm. TCR overlap was defined as the percentage of unique tumor TCR beta sequences that were also found in the peripheral blood of the same patient. TCRdb took over this immuneACCESS table, retaining in-frame rearrangements with V and J assigned. Such tables are incomplete; in checked studies, under half of the missing clones stem from an unresolved V gene, and the remainder is unexplained. The DNA gave D and trimming, while V, J and clone size come from that table. This sample lists about 64,000 clones; around four fifths were detected once. More than 8% of the sample belongs to the ten largest clones.

CDR1 is given as MGHRA and CDR2 as YSYEKL, both from the germline V gene. The CDR3 measures 20 amino acids from cysteine to phenylalanine. The CDR3 DNA has 60 bases and is translated from base 1. Trimming accounts for 7 bases at V and 2 bases at J, while the number of junction bases matched to no gene is 25. The TCR was taken from a human donor with glioblastoma. Recombination connected TRBV4-1 to TRBJ1-2; TRBD1 matches 7 bases in the middle. The sequencing used blood, collected before dendritic cell vaccination. The sequence in DNA is TGCGCCAGCAATTCCCTCGGACTGCGACACCCGGGACAGCAAAACTATGGCTACACCTTC. It codes for CASNSLGLRHPGQQNYGYTF.